These 7 T cell receptor beta chains came from one sample sequenced in a study of T cell responses to AZD1222 COVID-19 vaccine. Clones were read by immunoSEQ multiplex PCR, and TCRdb kept only the in-frame ones, dropping some. The sample includes 60,000 to 75,000 clones, under 90% of them seen just once. The specimen comprised peripheral blood, sampled 28 days after the second AZD1222 dose. The receptors come from an adult who received the AZD1222 COVID-19 vaccine.

The chain recombines TRBV6-5 with TRBJ1-6; D not certain. The germline V gene encodes CDR1 MNHEY and CDR2 SVGAGI. Deletions cut 5 bases from V and 3 bases from J, with 2 bases between. The CDR3 covers 12 residues. For the CDR3, the DNA is TGTGCCAGCAGTCTCTATAATTCACCCCTCCACTTT. Translating it yields CASSLYNSPLHF.

This clone has just a few counts. The chain combines TRBV5-1 with TRBJ1-2; D is unresolved. Germline lookup yields CDR1 SGHRS and CDR2 YFSETQ. The CDR3 is made up of 13 amino acids. The germline V and J ends were trimmed by 4 bases and 4 bases, with 11 bases remaining between them. CDR3 DNA: TGCGCCAGCAGCCCTGACGTTATCTATGGCTACACCTTC. Translating it yields CASSPDVIYGYTF.

The chain employs TRBV19 and TRBJ1-5; the match to TRBD1 covers 9 bases. This CDR3 is built from 13 residues. Trimming at V came to 7 bases and at J to 8 bases, leaving 6 bases not matched to a gene. Germline V lookup: CDR1 LNHDA, CDR2 SQIVND (reference sequence). The CDR3 spells CASTNDRGEPQHF. In nucleotides, the CDR3 is TGTGCCAGTACCAACGACAGGGGGGAGCCCCAGCATTTT.

This chain connects TRBV6-5 to TRBJ2-5, with 8 bases aligning to TRBD2. Trimming cost V 2 bases and J 11 bases; bases outside gene matches: 10. The germline CDR1 and CDR2 sequences are MNHEY and SVGAGI. This CDR3 has 14 amino acids. CDR3 protein: CASSYIPSGGIQYF. As DNA, the CDR3 is TGTGCCAGCAGTTACATCCCATCGGGGGGGATACAGTACTTC.

The rearrangement uses TRBV27 and TRBJ2-6; no clear D gene. The CDR3 totals 17 residues. Trimming removed 3 bases from V and 1 base from J, with 13 bases in between. Germline V gives CDR1 MNHEY, CDR2 SMNVEV (reference sequence). CDR3 DNA: TGTGCCAGCAGTTTGACCCTTCGGAAATCTGGGGCCAACGTCCTGACTTTC. Its translation: CASSLTLRKSGANVLTF.

The V and J genes are TRBV6-1 and TRBJ2-6; D remains ambiguous. This CDR3 is built from 15 residues. Trimming pared 2 bases from V and 0 bases from J, leaving 5 bases between. Germline V gives CDR1 MNHNS, CDR2 SASEGT. The DNA of the CDR3 is TGTGCCAGCAGTGAAAGGGTCTCTGGGGCCAACGTCCTGACTTTC. Translating it yields CASSERVSGANVLTF.

The V call is TRBV30, the J call TRBJ2-3, with 9 bases that match TRBD2. Germline loops: CDR1 GTSNPN, CDR2 SVGIG (reference sequence). J lost 1 base, V lost 2 bases, and 7 bases had no gene match. This CDR3 has 16 amino acids. The CDR3: CAWSQAGGSRTDTQYF. The CDR3 nucleotides read TGTGCCTGGAGTCAGGCGGGGGGGTCCCGCACAGATACGCAGTATTTT.